The 9 T cell receptor beta chains given below trace back to one sample, sequenced in a study of T cell responses to AZD1222 COVID-19 vaccine. The data were produced by immunoSEQ multiplex PCR, yet TCRdb's version contains in-frame clones alone and is incomplete. The repertoire has around 140,000 clones, roughly 93% of them found once; the top ten carry 5% to 6.5%. The sample here was peripheral blood, taken on day 0 of AZD1222 vaccination. Receptors were obtained from an adult in good health.

The genes are TRBV5-1 and TRBJ2-2, with D possibly TRBD1 on 9 matching bases. The CDR3 totals 17 residues. CDR1 and CDR2 (germline): SGHRS, YFSETQ. The V end lost 4 bases, the J end lost 5 bases, and 21 bases lay between the germline ends. The CDR3 sequence: CASSPVAGQGKTGELFF. The CDR3 DNA is TGCGCCAGCAGCCCTGTAGCGGGACAGGGAAAAACCGGGGAGCTGTTTTTT.

The V and J genes are TRBV5-5 and TRBJ2-7; D unclear. Germline CDR1 SGHKS, CDR2 YYEKEE (reference sequence). The CDR3 consists of 12 residues. Trimming cost V 0 bases and J 5 bases, with 6 bases left between them. The CDR3, as DNA: TGTGCCAGCAGCTTGGGGTCCCACGAGCAGTACTTC. This sequence encodes CASSLGSHEQYF. The full variable domain, in which reference TRBV5-5 and TRBJ2-7 provide the parts outside the CDR3, is DAGVTQSPTHLIKTRGQQVTLRCSPISGHKSVSWYQQVLGQGPQFIFQYYEKEERGRGNFPDRFSARQFPNYSSELNVNALLLGDSALYLCASSLGSHEQYFGPGTRLTVT.

This chain connects TRBV2 to TRBJ1-3; D is perhaps TRBD1 (5 bases). The CDR3 consists of 16 residues. V gave up 3 bases and J gave up 0 bases, with 12 bases separating them. Germline CDR1 and CDR2: SNHLY and FYNNEI. The CDR3 here is CASSESETASGNTIYF. The CDR3 nucleotides are TGTGCCAGCAGTGAGTCTGAGACAGCCTCTGGAAACACCATATATTTT.

The rearrangement links TRBV2 to TRBJ2-3; the match to TRBD1 covers 7 bases. The ends lost 6 bases at V and 4 bases at J; junction bases unmatched: 1. The germline V gene has CDR1 SNHLY and CDR2 FYNNEI. This CDR3 has 12 residues. The CDR3 DNA reads as TGTGCCAGCAGCACAGGGGCAGATACGCAGTATTTT. The encoded protein is CASSTGADTQYF.

V gene TRBV14 combines with J gene TRBJ1-4; TRBD1 is a possible D gene (5 bases). The CDR3 length is 19 residues. V lost 0 bases to trimming and J lost 0 bases, with 17 bases between them. The germline CDR1 and CDR2 sequences are SGHDN and FVKESK. CDR3 sequence (DNA): TGTGCCAGCAGCCAAGATCGGGGACCCTACAGAACAACTAATGAAAAACTGTTTTTT. This sequence encodes CASSQDRGPYRTTNEKLFF.

V is TRBV2 and J is TRBJ1-1; D unclear. The V end lost 2 bases, the J end lost 2 bases, and 9 bases lay between the germline ends. The CDR3 is 14 residues long. From germline, CDR1 is SNHLY and CDR2 FYNNEI. The CDR3 region is CASSEWDANTEAFF. CDR3 DNA sequence: TGTGCCAGCAGTGAATGGGATGCTAACACTGAAGCTTTCTTT.

The CDR3 coding sequence is TGTGCCAGCAGCCTCGCGGGGCCGGGGACCGGGGAGCTGTTTTTT. It translates to CASSLAGPGTGELFF. The chain combines TRBV6-5 with TRBJ2-2; tentatively, D is TRBD2 (6 bases). Germline lookup yields CDR1 MNHEY and CDR2 SVGAGI. Trimming removed 6 bases from V and 5 bases from J, with 16 bases in between. CDR3 length: 15 amino acids.

This chain joins TRBV4-3 and TRBJ1-1, with a possible D match to TRBD1 (5 bases). V was clipped by 2 bases and J by 0 bases, with 13 bases between them. The CDR3 length is 16 residues. Germline CDR1 and CDR2: LGHNA and YSLEER. CDR3 nucleotides: TGCGCCAGCAGCCAAAAGGGACGGGTTATGAACACTGAAGCTTTCTTT. This translates into CASSQKGRVMNTEAFF.

This sequence joins TRBV19 and TRBJ1-2, with TRBD1 as a possible D gene (6 bases). Germline V gene data show CDR1 as LNHDA and CDR2 as SQIVND (reference sequence). V dropped 8 bases and J dropped 4 bases, with 17 bases sitting between them. CDR3 length: 14 residues. CDR3 region: CASLPGPGAYGYTF. The CDR3 DNA follows: TGTGCCAGTCTCCCCGGGCCGGGGGCCTATGGCTACACCTTC.